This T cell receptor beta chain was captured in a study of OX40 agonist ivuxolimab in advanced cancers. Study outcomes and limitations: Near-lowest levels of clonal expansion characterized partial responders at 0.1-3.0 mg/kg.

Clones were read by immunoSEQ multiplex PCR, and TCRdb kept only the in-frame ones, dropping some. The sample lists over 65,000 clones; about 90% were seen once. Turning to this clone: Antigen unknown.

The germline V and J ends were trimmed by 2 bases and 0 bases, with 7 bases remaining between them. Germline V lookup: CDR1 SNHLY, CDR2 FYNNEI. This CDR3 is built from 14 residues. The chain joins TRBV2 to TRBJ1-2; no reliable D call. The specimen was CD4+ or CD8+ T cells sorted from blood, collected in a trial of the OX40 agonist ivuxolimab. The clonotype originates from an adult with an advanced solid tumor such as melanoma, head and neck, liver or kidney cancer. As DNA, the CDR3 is TGTGCCAGCAGTGAATTGAAGGCTAACTATGGCTACACCTTC. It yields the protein CASSELKANYGYTF.